This TCR beta chain comes out of a study of T cells expressing NK-cell markers. From the 5' RACE reads, TCRdb lists one entry per CDR3 protein and no DNA. This sample's table reports 200,000 to 300,000 distinct CDR3 sequences. Study-wide points: CD8+ T cells in more than five donors included dominant NKG2C+ clonotypes at roughly 1.0-8%. In several donors, these clonotypes also led the CD3+CD56-NKG2C+ fraction.

The length of the CDR3 is 13 residues. Germline V gives CDR1 DFQATT, CDR2 SNEGSKA (reference sequence). Concerning this clonotype itself: The target antigen is unknown.

The sample was blood T cells: a sorted CD56 or NKG2C T cell subset, CD4+ or CD8+ T cells, or bulk PBMC T cells (not recorded which). V usage is TRBV20-1 and J usage is TRBJ1-6; the D call of TRBD1 rests on TCRdb alone, since no DNA is present to check it. The clonotype originates from a woman aged 18-70 years in good health. The CDR3 here is CSATGGGNSPLHF.